These 3 T cell receptor beta chains came from one sample sequenced in a study of cytomegalovirus exposure and HLA in healthy donors. 60 Vbeta and 13 Jbeta primers were used in PCR. Assay: immunoSEQ multiplex PCR; the TCRdb copy retains only in-frame clones and omits some. Altogether about 180,000 clones are present, roughly 84% being singletons, with the ten largest covering 0.38%. The sample was PBMCs. The source of these receptors is a boy younger than 10 in good health and CMV-seronegative.

The CDR3 DNA reads TGTGCCAGCAGTTCTCGGCCCACTTGGACAGGGGTGGATTCACCCCTCCACTTT. Its protein product is CASSSRPTWTGVDSPLHF. This chain uses TRBV27 with TRBJ1-6; TRBD1 matches 9 bases. The CDR3 has 18 residues. J gave up 8 bases and V 4 bases, and 15 bases lay outside the gene matches. Germline loops: CDR1 MNHEY, CDR2 SMNVEV (reference sequence).

This clone appeared a few times. The CDR3 DNA sequence: TGTGCCAGCAGTTTAGGGCGGGAGGGAACCTACAATGAGCAGTTCTTC. This translates into CASSLGREGTYNEQFF. The chain uses TRBV28 and TRBJ2-1; 9 bases map to TRBD2. The CDR3 spans 16 residues. Trimming removed 2 bases from V and 2 bases from J; junction bases left unmatched: 4. The germline gives CDR1 MDHEN, CDR2 SYDVKM.

About this clone itself: The junction departs from the called germline gene at one end, perhaps through a read error. V and J are TRBV6-1 and TRBJ1-2; 7 nucleotides align to TRBD1. CDR1 is MNHNS, CDR2 SASEGT, per germline. The CDR3 has 15 amino acids. The CDR3 loop reads CASSERRGRGDGYTF. In nucleotides, the CDR3 is TGTGCCAGTAGTGAAAGAAGGGGGCGCGGGGATGGCTACACCTTC.